This T cell receptor (beta chain) was observed in a study of T cells in Graves' hyperthyroidism and ophthalmopathy (dated by TCRdb to the late 2010s). Broadly, across the study: Peripheral blood samples were taken at initial diagnosis, before any treatment was given. Following sampling, methimazole starting at 30 mg daily was given to hyperthyroidism patients, and high-dose intravenous methylprednisolone was given to ophthalmopathy patients. The paper reports TCR Vbeta CDR3 sequencing of roughly 140 peripheral blood samples: approximately 43 ophthalmopathy, roughly 80 hyperthyroidism and 17 progressor patients. In addition, the study compared T-cell repertoires in thyroid tissue and in blood from six Graves' hyperthyroidism patients. Prospective prediction of ophthalmopathy was tested in an independent validation cohort consisting of roughly 19 hyperthyroidism patients and more than 15 patients who later progressed to ophthalmopathy. To identify TCR V-J signatures that set the groups apart, the researchers used a discovery cohort of approximately 98 patients, made up of 40 to 45 with Graves' ophthalmopathy and about 60 with stable Graves' hyperthyroidism. For training and testing, the 100 or so patients in the discovery cohort were randomly divided in a 7:3 ratio.

What the research found in general, with its limitations: Ophthalmopathy was separated from stable hyperthyroidism by a 13 V-J signature model, with approximately 89% sensitivity and roughly 81% specificity obtained in cross-validation and 80%/75% obtained in testing. No statistical method was used to fix the sample size in advance, and group allocation was not hidden from the investigators. In validation, progression to ophthalmopathy was predicted by the model with 70.59% sensitivity and around 76% specificity, a median of about 6 months before onset. Most expanded thyroid clonotypes (frequency above 0.001) were also detected in blood, suggesting blood repertoires may reflect thyroid immune responses.

The TCR beta CDR3 regions were amplified from the RNA transcripts. A first-round RT-PCR of the TCR CDR3 used the HTBI primer set with the Qiagen OneStep RT-PCR kit. A second multiplex PCR round built the libraries, followed by size selection and purification. Libraries were sequenced paired-end with 100 bp reads on an Illumina HiSeq2000. The study's own analysis went as follows. SOAPnuke was used to process the raw data, removing reads that contained adapters or uncalled bases, had a mean Phred below 15, or lacked an exact match to the constant primer or identifier. COPE v1.2.5 was used to merge high-quality paired reads, and clonotypes were defined as unique nucleotide sequences. Clonotypes were aligned to IMGT TRBV, TRBD and TRBJ reference segments using MiTCR v1.1. The analysis included only V-J combinations with a frequency above 0.0001, which together covered over 98% of the repertoires. The TCS score was defined as F50 (clonal expansion) divided by E x V (chaos), with BLOSUM62-based TCRdist calculated between CDR3 peptides within each V-J. Welch's t-statistics and random forest reduced around 520 V-J features to 13, which were used in a naive Bayes classifier (R e1071). In TCRdb, the public reads were trimmed at Q25 with fastp and aligned with MiXCR, with productive beta chains retained. Entries are consolidated by CDR3 protein sequence, retaining the most common genes and DNA. The V and J calls follow TCRdb's processing rather than the paper's. Across this sample there are about 300,000 distinct CDR3 sequences, with approximately 18% seen only once. Of the sample, under 45% falls within the top ten clones.

Trimming removed 5 bases from V and 2 bases from J; the gene matches leave 13 bases unexplained. Via the germline V gene, CDR1 is MNHNS and CDR2 SASEGT. From cysteine to phenylalanine, the CDR3 is 17 amino acids long. Left in the record is the CDR3 DNA by itself, 51 bases read in frame from the first base. Ophthalmopathy patients had moderately to severely active disease, Clinical Activity Score of at least 3, NOSPECS grade of at least 4, and duration under 3 months. The study excluded patients with uncontrolled infections, other autoimmune diseases, pregnancy or lactation. Diagnoses relied on clinical symptoms, serum thyroxine and TRAb, thyroid ultrasound and orbital computed tomography. PBMCs were separated from roughly 10 ml of fresh peripheral blood using Ficoll-Paque density gradient centrifugation. Trizol reagent was used to extract total RNA, and RNA quality was then checked on an Agilent 2100 Bioanalyzer.

The sample holds many counts of this clonotype. Its specific antigen is unknown. Per-nucleotide qualities are absent, and no much larger clonotype sits a single base away. Sequenced input: blood. The receptor comes from a man in his fifties or sixties with Graves' ophthalmopathy. The rearrangement joined TRBV6-1 to TRBJ2-7, with TRBD1 matching 9 junction bases. The DNA sequence reads TGTGCCAGCAGTCATCCCCCGGGACAGGGTTCGGCCTACGAGCAGTACTTC. Protein translation: CASSHPPGQGSAYEQYF.